This T cell receptor beta chain was sequenced for a study of blood T cell repertoires in COVID-19. Study context: Sources were T cells, B-cell-depleted T cells, or PBMCs; the material itself was cDNA or gDNA.

The method was immunoSEQ multiplex PCR; TCRdb's version includes in-frame clones alone and lacks a portion of them. The sample has 26,000 or so clones, roughly 90% seen once. Germline V gives CDR1 MNHEY, CDR2 SVGEGT. The CDR3 runs to 16 residues. Trimming removed 5 bases from V and 4 bases from J, with 15 bases in between. This TCR derives from a human donor with active COVID-19. The donor label of this sample is uncertain. V and J are TRBV6-2 or TRBV6-3 and TRBJ1-6; the D is unclear. The sequencing input was peripheral blood. CDR3 sequence: CASSLTAGGYNSPLHF. The CDR3 DNA follows: TGTGCCAGCAGTCTAACGGCAGGTGGATATAATTCACCCCTCCACTTT.